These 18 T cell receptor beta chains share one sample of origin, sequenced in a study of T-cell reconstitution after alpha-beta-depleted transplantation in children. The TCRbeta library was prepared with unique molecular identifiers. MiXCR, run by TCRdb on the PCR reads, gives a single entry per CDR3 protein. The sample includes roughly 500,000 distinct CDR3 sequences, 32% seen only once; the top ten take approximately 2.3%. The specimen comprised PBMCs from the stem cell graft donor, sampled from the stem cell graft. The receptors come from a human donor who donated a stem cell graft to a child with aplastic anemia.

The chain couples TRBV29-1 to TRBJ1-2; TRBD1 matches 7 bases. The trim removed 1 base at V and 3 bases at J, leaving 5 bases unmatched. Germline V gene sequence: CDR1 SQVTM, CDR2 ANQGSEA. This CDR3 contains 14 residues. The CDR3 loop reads CSVEARGQDYGYTF. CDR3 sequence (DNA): TGCAGCGTTGAAGCGAGGGGGCAGGACTATGGCTACACCTTC.

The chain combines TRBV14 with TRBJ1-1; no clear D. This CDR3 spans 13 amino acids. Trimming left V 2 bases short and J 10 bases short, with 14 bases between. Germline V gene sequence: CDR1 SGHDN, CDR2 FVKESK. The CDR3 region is CASSQLAGRRAFF. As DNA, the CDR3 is TGTGCCAGCAGCCAATTAGCCGGACGTAGAGCTTTCTTT.

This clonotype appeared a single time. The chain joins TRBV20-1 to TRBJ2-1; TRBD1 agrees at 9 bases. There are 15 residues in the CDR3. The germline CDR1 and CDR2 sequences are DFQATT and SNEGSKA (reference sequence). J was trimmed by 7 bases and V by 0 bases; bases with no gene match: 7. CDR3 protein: CSARDSWTGDNEQFF. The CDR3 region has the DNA TGCAGTGCTAGAGATTCCTGGACAGGGGATAATGAGCAGTTCTTC.

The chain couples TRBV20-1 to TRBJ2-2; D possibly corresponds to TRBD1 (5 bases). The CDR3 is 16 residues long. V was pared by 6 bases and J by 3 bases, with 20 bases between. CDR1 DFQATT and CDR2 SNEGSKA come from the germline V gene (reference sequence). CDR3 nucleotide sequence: TGCAGTGCCAGGGTCGTCGACCCGACGTACACCGGGGAGCTGTTTTTT. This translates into CSARVVDPTYTGELFF.

CDR3 sequence (DNA): TGCAGCGTTGAAGGGAGCGGGAGTCGCTATGAGCAGTTCTTC. This sequence encodes CSVEGSGSRYEQFF. This sequence joins TRBV29-1 and TRBJ2-1, with 8 bases aligning to TRBD2. The germline CDR1 and CDR2 sequences are SQVTM and ANQGSEA. Trimming at V came to 1 base and at J to 8 bases, leaving 7 bases not matched to a gene. The CDR3 length is 14 residues.

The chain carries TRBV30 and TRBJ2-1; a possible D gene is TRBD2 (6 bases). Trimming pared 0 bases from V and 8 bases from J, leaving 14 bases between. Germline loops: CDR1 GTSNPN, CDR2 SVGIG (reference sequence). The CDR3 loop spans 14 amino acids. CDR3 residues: CAWSVPGRDDEQFF. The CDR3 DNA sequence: TGTGCCTGGAGTGTTCCCGGGCGGGACGATGAGCAGTTCTTC.

CDR3 residues: CASSTRDTGGSEQFF. DNA for the CDR3: TGTGCCAGCAGTACCAGAGACACAGGGGGCAGCGAGCAGTTCTTC. The chain is built from TRBV6-1 and TRBJ2-1; 9 nucleotides align to TRBD1. In germline, CDR1 is MNHNS, CDR2 SASEGT. This CDR3 has 15 amino acids. The V and J ends lost 5 bases and 10 bases, in that order; junction bases with no gene match: 12.

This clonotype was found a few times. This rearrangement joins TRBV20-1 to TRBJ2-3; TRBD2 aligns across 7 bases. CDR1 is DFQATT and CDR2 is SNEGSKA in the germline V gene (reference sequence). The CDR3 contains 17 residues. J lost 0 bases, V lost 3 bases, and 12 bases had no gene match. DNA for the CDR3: TGCAGTGCTAGCCGGTCTAGCGGTTTTACTAGCACAGATACGCAGTATTTT. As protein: CSASRSSGFTSTDTQYF.

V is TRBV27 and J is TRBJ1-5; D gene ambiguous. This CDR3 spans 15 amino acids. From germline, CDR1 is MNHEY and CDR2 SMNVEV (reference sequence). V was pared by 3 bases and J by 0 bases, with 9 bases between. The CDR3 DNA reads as TGTGCCAGCAGTTTTAGTAGACTTAGCAATCAGCCCCAGCATTTT. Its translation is CASSFSRLSNQPQHF.

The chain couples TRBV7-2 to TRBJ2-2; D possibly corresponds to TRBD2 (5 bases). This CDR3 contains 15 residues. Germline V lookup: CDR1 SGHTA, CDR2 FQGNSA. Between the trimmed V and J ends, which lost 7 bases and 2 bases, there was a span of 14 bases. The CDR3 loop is CASTPAVVNTGELFF. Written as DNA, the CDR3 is TGTGCCAGCACCCCAGCGGTCGTTAACACCGGGGAGCTGTTTTTT. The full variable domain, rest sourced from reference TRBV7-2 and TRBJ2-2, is GAGVSQSPSNKVTEKGKDVELRCDPISGHTALYWYRQSLGQGLEFLIYFQGNSAPDKSGLPSDRFSAERTGGSVSTLTIQRTQQEDSAVYLCASTPAVVNTGELFFGEGSRLTVL.

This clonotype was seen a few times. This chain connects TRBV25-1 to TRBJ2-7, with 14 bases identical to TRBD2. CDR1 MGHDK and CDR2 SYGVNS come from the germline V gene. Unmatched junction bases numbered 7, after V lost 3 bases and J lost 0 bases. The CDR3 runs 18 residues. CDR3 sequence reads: CASSDDTGTSGSSYEQYF. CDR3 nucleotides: TGTGCCAGCAGTGACGATACCGGGACTAGCGGGAGCTCCTACGAGCAGTACTTC.

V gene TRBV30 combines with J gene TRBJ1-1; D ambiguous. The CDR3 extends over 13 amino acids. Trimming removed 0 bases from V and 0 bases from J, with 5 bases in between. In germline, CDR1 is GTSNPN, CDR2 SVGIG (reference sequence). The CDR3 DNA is TGTGCCTGGAGTGTAGAGGTGAACACTGAAGCTTTCTTT. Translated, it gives CAWSVEVNTEAFF.

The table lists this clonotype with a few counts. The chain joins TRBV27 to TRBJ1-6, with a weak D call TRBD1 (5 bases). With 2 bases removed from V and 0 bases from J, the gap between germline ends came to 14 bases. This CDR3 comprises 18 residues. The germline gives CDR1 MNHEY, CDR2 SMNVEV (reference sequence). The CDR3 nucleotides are TGTGCCAGCAGTTTAACCTGGTCAGGGAGCTCCTATAATTCACCCCTCCACTTT. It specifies CASSLTWSGSSYNSPLHF.

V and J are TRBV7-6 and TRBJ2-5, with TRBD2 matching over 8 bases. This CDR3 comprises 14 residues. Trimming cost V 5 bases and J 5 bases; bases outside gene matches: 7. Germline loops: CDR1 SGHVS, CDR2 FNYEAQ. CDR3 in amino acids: CASSRGTSGETQYF. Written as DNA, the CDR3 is TGTGCCAGCAGCCGGGGGACTAGTGGTGAGACCCAGTACTTC.

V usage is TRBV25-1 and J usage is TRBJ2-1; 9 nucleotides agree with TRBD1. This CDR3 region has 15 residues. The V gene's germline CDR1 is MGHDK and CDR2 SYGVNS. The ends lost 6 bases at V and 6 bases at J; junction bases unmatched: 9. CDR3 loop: CASRETGGFSNEQFF. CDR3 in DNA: TGTGCCAGCAGAGAGACAGGGGGATTCTCCAATGAGCAGTTCTTC.

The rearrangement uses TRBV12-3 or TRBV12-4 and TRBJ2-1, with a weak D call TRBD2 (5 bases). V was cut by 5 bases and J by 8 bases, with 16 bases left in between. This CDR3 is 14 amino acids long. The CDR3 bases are TGTGCCAGCAGTCTAAACCTAGCCCGACATGAGCAGTTCTTC. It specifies CASSLNLARHEQFF.

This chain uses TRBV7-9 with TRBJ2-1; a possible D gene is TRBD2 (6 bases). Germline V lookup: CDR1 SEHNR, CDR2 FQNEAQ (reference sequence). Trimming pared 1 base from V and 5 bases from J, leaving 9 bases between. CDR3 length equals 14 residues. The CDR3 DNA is TGTGCCAGCAGCTTAGGGCGGGACCACAATGAGCAGTTCTTC. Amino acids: CASSLGRDHNEQFF. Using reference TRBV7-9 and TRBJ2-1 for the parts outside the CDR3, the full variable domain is DTGVSQNPRHKITKRGQNVTFRCDPISEHNRLYWYRQTLGQGPEFLTYFQNEAQLEKSRLLSDRFSAERPKGSFSTLEIQRTEQGDSAMYLCASSLGRDHNEQFFGPGTRLTVL.

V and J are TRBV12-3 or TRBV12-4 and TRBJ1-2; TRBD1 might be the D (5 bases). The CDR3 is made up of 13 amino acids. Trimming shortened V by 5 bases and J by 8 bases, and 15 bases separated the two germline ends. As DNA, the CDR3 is TGTGCCAGCAGTCGCGACCGGGGGGAGGGCTACACCTTC. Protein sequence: CASSRDRGEGYTF.